This record covers a single TCR beta chain. The antigen is unknown. This sample was taken from a study of cytomegalovirus exposure and HLA in healthy donors. Study background: An earlier analysis identified more than 95 million unique TCR beta sequences in about 180 million T cells. As released early, the data held 80 million to 90 million unique TCRs from HLA-typed donors. Study-level findings and limits: The availability of immune exposure information extended only to CMV serostatus.

Vbeta (60) and Jbeta (13) primers were used in the PCR. Produced via immunoSEQ multiplex PCR; TCRdb's table is partial and in-frame only. The top ten clones hold roughly 1.7% of a sample with 150,000 to 200,000 clones, around 83% of them seen once. CDR1 and CDR2 (germline): MNHNS, SASEGT. This CDR3 comprises 12 residues. V lost 10 bases, J lost 3 bases, and 13 bases lay in between. The rearrangement uses TRBV6-1 and TRBJ2-7; TRBD2 might be the D (6 bases). Sequenced input: PBMCs. This TCR came from a man in his forties in good health and CMV-seropositive. The CDR3 loop reads CAISSGYYEQYF. The CDR3 nucleotides read TGTGCCATTAGTAGCGGTTACTACGAGCAGTACTTC.